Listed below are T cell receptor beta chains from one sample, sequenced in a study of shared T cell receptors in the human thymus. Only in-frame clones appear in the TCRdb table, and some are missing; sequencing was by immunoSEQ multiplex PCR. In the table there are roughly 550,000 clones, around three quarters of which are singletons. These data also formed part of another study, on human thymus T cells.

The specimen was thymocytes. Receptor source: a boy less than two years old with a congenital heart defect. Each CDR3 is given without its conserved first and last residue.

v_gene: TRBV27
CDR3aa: ASSLSEGRDNEQF

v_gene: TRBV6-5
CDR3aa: ASGPKGVDTGELF

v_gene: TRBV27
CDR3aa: ASSCAGGGGYEQY

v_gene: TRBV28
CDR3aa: ASSSGGQGLGDTQY

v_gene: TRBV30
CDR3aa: AWSARRGGSYNEQF

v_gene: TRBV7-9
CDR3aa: ASSPGLASSYEQY

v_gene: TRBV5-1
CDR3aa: ASSLEPGIPIDEQF

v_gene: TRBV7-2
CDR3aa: ASRGGVFGYT

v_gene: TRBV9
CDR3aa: ASSVFAENTEAF

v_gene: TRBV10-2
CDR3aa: ASNPGTATDTQY

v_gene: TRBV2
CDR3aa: ASSEACGRAWNEQF

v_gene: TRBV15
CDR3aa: ATSRVGGSWADTQY

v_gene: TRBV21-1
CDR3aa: ASSKVTSGWEQY

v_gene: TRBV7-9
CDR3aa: VPAASISGDRTDTQY

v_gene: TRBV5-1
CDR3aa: ASSPWTGEVELF

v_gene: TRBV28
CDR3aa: ASSRPLQGFDEQY

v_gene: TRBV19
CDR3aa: ASSIARDRDEKLF

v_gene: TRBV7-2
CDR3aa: ASSSPWASANEQY

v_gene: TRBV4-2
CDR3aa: ASSQDCADPPYEQY

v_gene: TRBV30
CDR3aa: AWGWGGPRGNTIY

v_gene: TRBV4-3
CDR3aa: ASSQDGRGSYNEQF

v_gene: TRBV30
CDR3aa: AWSGGGREAF

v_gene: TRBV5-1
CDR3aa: ASSFEGNTEAF

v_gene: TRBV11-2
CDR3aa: ASSPVQGDYGYT

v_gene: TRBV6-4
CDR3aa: ASMRLAGGEGETQY

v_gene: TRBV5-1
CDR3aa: ASSLGGQDRVGNTIY

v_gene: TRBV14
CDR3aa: ASSQVQGADEQY

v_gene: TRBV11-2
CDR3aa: ASSWDRGYNEKLF

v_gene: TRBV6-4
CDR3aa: ARPGGGPGTESSGANVLT

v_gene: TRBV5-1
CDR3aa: ASSLGDSYSNQPQH

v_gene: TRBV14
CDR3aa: ASSQSTGTRKNIKYEQY

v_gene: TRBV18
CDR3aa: ASSPQVASVANEQF

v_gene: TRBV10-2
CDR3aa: ASSVNSGGLSYEQY

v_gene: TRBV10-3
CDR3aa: AITERPPNDRASTDTQY

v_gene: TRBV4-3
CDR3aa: ASSLERTERGEAF

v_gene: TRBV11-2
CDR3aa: ASSSLGGNSYEQY

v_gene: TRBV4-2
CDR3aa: ASSPRAGGETYEQY

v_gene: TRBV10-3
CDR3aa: AISSPGTGSSYNEQF

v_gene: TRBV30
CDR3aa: AWSPPGLAGTNTGELF

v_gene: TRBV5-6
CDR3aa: ASSFRTSYNEQF

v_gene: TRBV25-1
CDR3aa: ASRAGEGQPQH

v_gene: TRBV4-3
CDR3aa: ASSRKTGRGETQY

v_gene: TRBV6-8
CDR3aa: ASSHRLAGTYEQY

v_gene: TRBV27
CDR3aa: ATRTDRDNYGYT

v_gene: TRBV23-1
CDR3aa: ALHPMDREGNQPQH

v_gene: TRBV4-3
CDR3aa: ASSQDVWDSEPTNSPLH

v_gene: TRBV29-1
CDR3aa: SVDMVPTGGYSYNEQF

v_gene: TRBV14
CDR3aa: ASSQEGTWTGDGYT

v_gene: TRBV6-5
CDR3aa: ASSYARQGAREQF

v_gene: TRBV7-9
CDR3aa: ASSLAGQREEYNEQF

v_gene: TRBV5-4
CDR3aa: ASSCRGMNTEAF

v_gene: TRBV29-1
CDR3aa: SVADLRYEQY

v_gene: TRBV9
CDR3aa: ASSVALAGGRGKQY

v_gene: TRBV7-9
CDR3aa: ASSSTNLGQGAGEQY